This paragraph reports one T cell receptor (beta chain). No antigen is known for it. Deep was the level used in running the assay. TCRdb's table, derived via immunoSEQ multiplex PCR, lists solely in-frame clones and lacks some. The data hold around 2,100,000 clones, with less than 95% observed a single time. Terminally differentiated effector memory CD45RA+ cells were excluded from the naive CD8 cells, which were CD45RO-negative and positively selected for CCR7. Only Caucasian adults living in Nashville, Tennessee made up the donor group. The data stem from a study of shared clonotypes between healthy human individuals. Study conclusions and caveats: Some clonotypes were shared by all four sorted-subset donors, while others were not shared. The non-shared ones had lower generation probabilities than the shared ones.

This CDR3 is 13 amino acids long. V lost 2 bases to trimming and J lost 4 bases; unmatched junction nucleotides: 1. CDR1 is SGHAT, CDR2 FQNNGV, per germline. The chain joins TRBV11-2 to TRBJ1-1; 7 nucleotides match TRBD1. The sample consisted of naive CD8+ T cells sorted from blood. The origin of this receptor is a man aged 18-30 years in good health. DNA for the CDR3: TGTGCCAGCAGCTTAAACAGGGGCACTGAAGCTTTCTTT. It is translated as CASSLNRGTEAFF.